This T cell receptor (beta chain) emerged from a study of Ad26.COV2.S vaccination and SARS-CoV-2 variants (TCRdb year 2021). Broadly, across the study: Vaccine-arm donors came from COV1001, a multicentre, randomized, double-blind, placebo-controlled phase I-IIa trial of Ad26.COV2.S in healthy adults. Ad26.COV2.S was administered intramuscularly at a dose of 5x10^10 or 1x10^11 viral particles, either as one shot or as two shots given 56 days apart. TCRbeta repertoire sequencing was used to assess the specificity and breadth of SARS-CoV-2-reactive T cell receptors after Ad26.COV2.S vaccination. A total of around 32 samples were included in the TCR-sequenced set, comprising 19 Ad26.COV2.S vaccine recipients, 5 placebo recipients and 8 SARS-CoV-2 convalescent individuals. Trial participants were randomized into five groups of five, in which low-dose or high-dose Ad26.COV2.S was given once or twice, or placebo was given on both occasions. Throughout the experiments and outcome assessment, investigators stayed blinded to trial group allocation. Overall study results and their limits: It was noted by the authors that total T cell responses may have been underestimated by the TCR breadth and depth analyses. After vaccination, substantial breadth of spike-specific CD8+ and CD4+ T cell responses was reported. Compared with placebo recipients, Ad26.COV2.S recipients showed higher spike-specific TCR breadth (P = 0.0014). Vaccine and placebo recipients had similar non-spike TCR breadth, a finding consistent with the vaccine containing only spike. The study was not powered to compare responses between vaccine doses or regimens.

TCRbeta CDR3 regions were sequenced with the immunoSEQ Assay. After extraction, genomic DNA underwent amplification by bias-controlled multiplex PCR, followed by high-throughput sequencing. Per the authors' processing: To quantify the absolute abundance of every unique TCRbeta CDR3 region, sequences were collapsed and filtered. T cell fraction was estimated by normalizing TCRbeta template counts to usable DNA, with usable DNA measured through amplification of reference genes found in all nucleated cells. Repertoire TCRs were annotated as SARS-CoV-2-specific by exact matching of V gene, CDR3 amino acid sequence and J gene to a known reactive TCR set. MIRA supplied the reference SARS-CoV-2 TCR set, which was filtered for enrichment in COVID-19-positive ImmuneCODE repertoires so that public or cross-reactive TCRs were removed. Drawing on the MIRA antigens, annotated TCRs were analysed further at the level of specific ORF or position within ORF. Depth was the summed frequency of annotated unique rearrangements, while breadth was defined as annotated unique rearrangements over total unique productive rearrangements. Group comparisons of TCR breadth used two-sided Wilcoxon rank-sum tests. Not all clones reach the TCRdb copy of this immuneACCESS table, which keeps in-frame sequences only. Checked studies attribute under half of the gap to unresolved V genes and leave the rest unexplained. The V and J calls and clone size were taken over from that table, and D and trimming were inferred from the DNA. The sample contains roughly 350,000 clones, 88% of them found a single time. The ten top clones hold around 6.6% of the sample.

Details on this clone: Its antigen remains unidentified. No per-base quality is available; no much larger clone lies one base away.

The treatment or condition label, read with the paper, signifies: over 15 received Ad26.COV2.S at low or high dose, single or two shots; a few received placebo; per-sample allocation not given. Repertoires of vaccine and placebo recipients were sequenced from samples collected on day 63 after the first injection. In Cohort 1b, 25 adults aged 18-55 years were enrolled at a single site in Boston, USA, between 29 July and 7 August 2020. Ad26.COV2.S was a replication-incompetent adenovirus type 26 vector that expressed a prefusion-stabilized SARS-CoV-2 spike protein derived from the original Wuhan strain. The material sequenced was peripheral blood, taken in a trial of Ad26.COV2.S vaccine versus placebo. This receptor was identified in a person between 18 and 60 years old who received the Ad26.COV2.S COVID-19 vaccine or a placebo.

The CDR3 in this case is CASSLGGGRRSYEQYF. DNA sequence: TGTGCCAGCAGTTTAGGGGGCGGGAGACGGTCCTACGAGCAGTACTTC. The V gene is TRBV28 and the J gene is TRBJ2-7; a tentative D call is TRBD2 (7 bases match). Reading the germline V gene gives CDR1 MDHEN and CDR2 SYDVKM. V and J lose 2 bases and 1 base, and a span of 15 bases separates them. The cysteine opens and the phenylalanine closes a CDR3 of 16 amino acids. Only the CDR3 part of the read is kept: 48 bases, read in frame from the first base.